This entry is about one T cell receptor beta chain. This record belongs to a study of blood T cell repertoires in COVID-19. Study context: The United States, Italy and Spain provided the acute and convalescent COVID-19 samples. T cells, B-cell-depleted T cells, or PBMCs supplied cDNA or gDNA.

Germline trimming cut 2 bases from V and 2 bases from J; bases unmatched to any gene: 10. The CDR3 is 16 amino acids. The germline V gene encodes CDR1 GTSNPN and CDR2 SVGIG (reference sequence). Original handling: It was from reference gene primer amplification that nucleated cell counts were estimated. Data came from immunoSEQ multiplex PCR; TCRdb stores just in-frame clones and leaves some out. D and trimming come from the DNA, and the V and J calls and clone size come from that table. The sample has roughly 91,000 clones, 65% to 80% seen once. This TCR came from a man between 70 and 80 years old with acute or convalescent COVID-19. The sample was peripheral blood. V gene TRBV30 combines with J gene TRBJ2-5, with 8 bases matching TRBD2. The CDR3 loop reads CAWSRGVAGWQETQYF. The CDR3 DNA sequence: TGTGCCTGGAGTAGAGGGGTAGCGGGGTGGCAAGAGACCCAGTACTTC.